This TCR beta chain was recovered during a study of CD8+CD57+ T cells in acquired aplastic anemia. Study-wide context: Healthy donors averaged approximately 9.8 million reads for CD4+ cells.

The template for TCR beta VDJ and CDR3 sequence profiling was genomic DNA. One entry per CDR3 protein, called by TCRdb with MiXCR from the reads. Among 400,000 to 500,000 distinct CDR3 sequences listed, 65% to 80% were seen once. CDR1 is SGHNT, CDR2 YENEEA, per germline. V dropped 7 bases and J dropped 4 bases, with 17 bases sitting between them. CDR3 length equals 14 residues. Sequenced: sorted CD4+, CD8+, or CD8+CD57+ T cells (not recorded which) from PBMCs. The genes are TRBV11-3 and TRBJ2-7; D is undetermined. The TCR originated in a human donor in good health, serving as a control. CDR3 nucleotide sequence: TGTGCCAGCAACGCCTGGTCGGCGACTTACGAGCAGTACTTC. As protein: CASNAWSATYEQYF.